The rows below give T cell receptor beta chains drawn from one sample of a study of human T cells and chemical hapten exposure. TCRdb used MiXCR to reprocess the RACE reads, holding one entry per CDR3 protein. The table shows some 110,000 distinct CDR3 sequences, with approximately 11% occurring only once. Sequencing was performed on whole blood, taken in connection with sensitization to the hapten diphenylcyclopropenone (DPC). These receptors were collected from a woman aged 45 to 65 with alopecia areata. Some clones in this sample may be carry-over from other donors' samples. Both conserved end residues are part of each CDR3. The D gene is left open where the match is weak. The listing skips clone size in some rows; elsewhere it reads once, few, many or a size class.

TRBD1	TRBJ2-2	few	TRBV12-3/TRBV12-4	CASSFGTAGELFF
.	TRBJ1-4	.	TRBV3-1	CASSQVDEKLFF
.	TRBJ1-2	.	TRBV12-3/TRBV12-4	CASTSPTRGQGHYGYTF
TRBD2	TRBJ2-5	few	TRBV13	CASSRGGPETQYF
.	TRBJ2-7	.	TRBV2	CASSEGVVGEQYF
.	TRBJ1-5	few	TRBV6-6	CASSYASQPQHF
.	TRBJ1-5	.	TRBV27	CASSLDFSGMRQPQHF
.	TRBJ2-3	few	TRBV4-2	CASSQVGVADTQYF
.	TRBJ1-1	few	TRBV5-1	CASSLATGLNTEAFF
.	TRBJ1-2	few	TRBV3-1	CASSQVRAGARNYGYTF
.	TRBJ2-2	few	TRBV5-4	CASSPSRGAPGIGELFF
TRBD1	TRBJ2-2	.	TRBV6-2/TRBV6-3	CASSYSVTGMAGELFF
TRBD2	TRBJ2-7	few	TRBV20-1	CSARGGDSGYF
.	TRBJ1-1	.	TRBV9	CASSVAPGSAEAFF
.	TRBJ1-3	few	TRBV9	CASSVDAGTSSGNTIYF
TRBD1	TRBJ1-5	.	TRBV6-2/TRBV6-3	CASRPTTGGASWQPQHF